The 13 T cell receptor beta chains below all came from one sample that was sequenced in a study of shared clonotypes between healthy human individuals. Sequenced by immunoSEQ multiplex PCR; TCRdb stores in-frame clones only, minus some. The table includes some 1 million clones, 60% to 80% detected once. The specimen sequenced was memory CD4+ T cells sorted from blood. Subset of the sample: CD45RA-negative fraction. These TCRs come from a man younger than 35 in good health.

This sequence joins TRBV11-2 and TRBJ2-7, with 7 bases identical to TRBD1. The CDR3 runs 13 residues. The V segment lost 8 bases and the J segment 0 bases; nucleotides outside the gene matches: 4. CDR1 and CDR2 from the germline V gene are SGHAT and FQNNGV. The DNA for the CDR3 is TGTGCCAGCGGCCGGGACAGCTCCTACGAGCAGTACTTC. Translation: CASGRDSSYEQYF.

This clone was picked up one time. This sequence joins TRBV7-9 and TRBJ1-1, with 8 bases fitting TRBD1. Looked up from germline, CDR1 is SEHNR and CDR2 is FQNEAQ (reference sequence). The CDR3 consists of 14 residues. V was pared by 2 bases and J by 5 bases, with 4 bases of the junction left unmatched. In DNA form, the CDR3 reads TGTGCCAGCAGCTTATCAGGGGGCTGGACTGAAGCTTTCTTT. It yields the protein CASSLSGGWTEAFF.

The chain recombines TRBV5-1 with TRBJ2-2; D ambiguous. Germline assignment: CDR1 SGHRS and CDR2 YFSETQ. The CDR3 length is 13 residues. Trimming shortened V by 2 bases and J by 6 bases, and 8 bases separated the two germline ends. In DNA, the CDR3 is TGCGCCAGCAGCTTATCTGTCCCCGGGGAGCTGTTTTTT. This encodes CASSLSVPGELFF.

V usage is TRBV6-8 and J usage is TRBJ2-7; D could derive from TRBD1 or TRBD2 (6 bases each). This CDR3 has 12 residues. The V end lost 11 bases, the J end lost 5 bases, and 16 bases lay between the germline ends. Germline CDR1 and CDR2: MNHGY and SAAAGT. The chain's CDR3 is CAQGGTVDEQYF. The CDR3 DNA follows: TGTGCCCAAGGGGGGACGGTCGACGAGCAGTACTTC.

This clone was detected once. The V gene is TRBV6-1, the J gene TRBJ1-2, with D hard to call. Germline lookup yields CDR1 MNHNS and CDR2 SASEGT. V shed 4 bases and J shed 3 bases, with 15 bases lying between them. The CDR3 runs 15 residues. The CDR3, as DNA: TGTGCCAGCAGTGTATTACCGGACGGGTACTATGGCTACACCTTC. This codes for CASSVLPDGYYGYTF.

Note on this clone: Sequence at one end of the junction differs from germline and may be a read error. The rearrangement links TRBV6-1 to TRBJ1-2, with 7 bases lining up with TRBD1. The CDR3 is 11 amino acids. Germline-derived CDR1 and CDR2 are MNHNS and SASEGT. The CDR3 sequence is CASSEGQIIPF. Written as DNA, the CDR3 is TGTGCCAGCAGTGAGGGACAGATCATACCCTTC.

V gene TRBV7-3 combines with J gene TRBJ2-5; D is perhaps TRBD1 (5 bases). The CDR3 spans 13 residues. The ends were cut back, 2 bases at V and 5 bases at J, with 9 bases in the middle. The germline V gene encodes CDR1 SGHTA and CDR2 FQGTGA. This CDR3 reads CASSLGRAETQYF. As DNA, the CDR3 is TGTGCCAGCAGCTTAGGCAGGGCCGAGACCCAGTACTTC. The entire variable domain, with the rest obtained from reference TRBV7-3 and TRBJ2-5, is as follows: GAGVSQTPSNKVTEKGKYVELRCDPISGHTALYWYRQSLGQGPEFLIYFQGTGAADDSGLPNDRFFAVRPEGSVSTLKIQRTERGDSAVYLCASSLGRAETQYFGPGTRLLVL.

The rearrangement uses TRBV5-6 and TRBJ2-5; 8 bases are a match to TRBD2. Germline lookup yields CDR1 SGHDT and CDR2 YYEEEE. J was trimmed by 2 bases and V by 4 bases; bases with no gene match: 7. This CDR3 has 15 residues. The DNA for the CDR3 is TGTGCCAGCAGCCCCCCCTTAGCGGGGCAAGAGACCCAGTACTTC. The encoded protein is CASSPPLAGQETQYF.

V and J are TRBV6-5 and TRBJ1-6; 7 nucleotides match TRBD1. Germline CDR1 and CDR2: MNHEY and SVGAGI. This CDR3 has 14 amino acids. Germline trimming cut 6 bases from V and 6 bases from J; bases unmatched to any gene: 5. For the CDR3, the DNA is TGTGCCAGCAGGCTGGGACAGTTTAATTCACCCCTCCACTTT. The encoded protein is CASRLGQFNSPLHF.

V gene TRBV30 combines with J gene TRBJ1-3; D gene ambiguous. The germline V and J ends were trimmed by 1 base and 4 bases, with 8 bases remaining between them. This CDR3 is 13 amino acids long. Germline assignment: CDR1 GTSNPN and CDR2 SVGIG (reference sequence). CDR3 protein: CAWSANLGNTIYF. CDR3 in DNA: TGTGCCTGGAGTGCCAATTTAGGAAACACCATATATTTT.

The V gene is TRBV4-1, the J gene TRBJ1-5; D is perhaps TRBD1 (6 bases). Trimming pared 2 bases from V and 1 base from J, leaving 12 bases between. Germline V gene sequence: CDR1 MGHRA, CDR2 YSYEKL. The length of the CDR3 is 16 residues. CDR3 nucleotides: TGCGCCAGCAGCCAATTGTGGGGGGCAAGCAATCAGCCCCAGCATTTT. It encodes CASSQLWGASNQPQHF.

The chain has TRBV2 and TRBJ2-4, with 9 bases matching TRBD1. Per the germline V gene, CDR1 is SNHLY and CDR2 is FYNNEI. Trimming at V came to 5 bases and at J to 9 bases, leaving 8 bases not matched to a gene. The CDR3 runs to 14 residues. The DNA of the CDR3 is TGTGCCAGCAGTCCGGACAGGGGCGGGGGCATTCAGTACTTC. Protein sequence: CASSPDRGGGIQYF.

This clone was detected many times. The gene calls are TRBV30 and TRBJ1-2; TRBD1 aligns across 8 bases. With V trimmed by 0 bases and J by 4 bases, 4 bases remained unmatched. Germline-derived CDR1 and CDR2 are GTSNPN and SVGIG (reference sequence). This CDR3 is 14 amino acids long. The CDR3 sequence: CAWSVTGAFYGYTF. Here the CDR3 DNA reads TGTGCCTGGAGTGTGACAGGGGCCTTCTATGGCTACACCTTC.